These 28 T cell receptor beta chains were all obtained from the same sample, sequenced in a study of blood T cell repertoires in COVID-19. The protocol was immunoSEQ multiplex PCR, while the TCRdb copy is restricted to in-frame clones and leaves out a portion. The data hold roughly 100,000 clones, with approximately 84% observed a single time. Input material: peripheral blood. The receptors stem from a man in his forties with active or convalescent COVID-19.

The V gene is TRBV6-5, the J gene TRBJ2-7; 10 nucleotides align to TRBD1. The V segment lost 7 bases and the J segment 6 bases; nucleotides outside the gene matches: 9. The CDR3 sequence is 14 residues long. From germline, CDR1 is MNHEY and CDR2 SVGAGI. CDR3 DNA: TGTGCCAGCACCCCCGGGACAGGGGCCCTCGAGCAGTACTTC. Amino acid sequence: CASTPGTGALEQYF.

The chain is built from TRBV5-4 and TRBJ2-1; 9 bases align to TRBD1. J gave up 5 bases and V 4 bases, and 7 bases lay outside the gene matches. The CDR3 spans 15 residues. The germline CDR1 and CDR2 sequences are SGHNT and YYREEE (reference sequence). The CDR3 bases are TGTGCCAGCAGCCGGGACAGGGCTGGGGACAATGAGCAGTTCTTC. Translated: CASSRDRAGDNEQFF.

This chain connects TRBV6-2 or TRBV6-3 to TRBJ1-1; the D gene is possibly TRBD1 (6 bases). The CDR3 is 13 residues long. Germline values: CDR1 MNHEY, CDR2 SVGEGT. V was shortened by 4 bases and J by 5 bases, with 11 bases between the two germline ends. CDR3 in amino acids: CASSFDRRTEAFF. CDR3 nucleotides: TGTGCCAGCAGTTTCGACAGGAGAACTGAAGCTTTCTTT.

The chain is built from TRBV2 and TRBJ1-5, with D maybe TRBD1 (5 bases). The V end was cut by 5 bases, the J end by 0 bases, with 20 bases between. Germline CDR1 SNHLY, CDR2 FYNNEI. CDR3 length: 18 amino acids. The CDR3 sequence is CASSPPRDGRYSNQPQHF. The CDR3 bases are TGTGCCAGCAGTCCTCCCCGGGACGGGAGATATAGCAATCAGCCCCAGCATTTT.

V gene TRBV27 combines with J gene TRBJ2-2, with a tentative D call TRBD1 (6 bases). The germline V and J ends were trimmed by 3 bases and 6 bases, with 14 bases remaining between them. Germline V gene lookup returns CDR1 MNHEY and CDR2 SMNVEV (reference sequence). This CDR3 has 15 amino acids. The CDR3 region has the DNA TGTGCCAGCAGTTTCAGGGGTGTGGATTCCGGGGAGCTGTTTTTT. Translated: CASSFRGVDSGELFF.

The V and J genes are TRBV2 and TRBJ2-2; perhaps TRBD2 as D (6 bases). The germline V gene encodes CDR1 SNHLY and CDR2 FYNNEI. The V gene lost 6 bases and the J gene lost 4 bases, with 12 bases spanning the gap. This CDR3 contains 14 residues. The CDR3 sequence is CASRGGSSTGELFF. The DNA of the CDR3 is TGTGCCAGCAGGGGGGGTTCGAGCACCGGGGAGCTGTTTTTT.

The gene calls are TRBV7-2 and TRBJ1-5; TRBD1 matches 7 bases. The CDR3 totals 15 residues. Germline V gives CDR1 SGHTA, CDR2 FQGNSA. The V gene end was trimmed by 1 base and the J gene end by 6 bases; junction bases not matched to a gene: 6. DNA of the CDR3: TGTGCCAGCAGCTTAGGACAGGGACTTAGTCAGCCCCAGCATTTT. Residues: CASSLGQGLSQPQHF.

V usage is TRBV10-2 and J usage is TRBJ1-1, with 7 bases aligning to TRBD1. V lost 6 bases, J lost 4 bases, and 14 bases stayed unmatched. Per germline, CDR1 WSHSY and CDR2 SAAADI. The CDR3 length is 16 residues. CDR3 sequence: CASRNDREKAGTEAFF. DNA for the CDR3: TGCGCCAGCAGAAATGACAGGGAAAAAGCCGGCACTGAAGCTTTCTTT.

For this clone: Within the sample, other DNA sequences also encode this same CDR3. This chain links TRBV18 with TRBJ2-3, with 12 bases that match TRBD2. CDR3 length: 16 residues. Looked up from germline, CDR1 is KGHSH and CDR2 is LQKENI. V gave up 3 bases and J gave up 4 bases; unmatched junction bases: 5. The DNA of the CDR3 is TGTGCCAGCTCACCCCTCCCTAGCGGGGGGGCAGATACGCAGTATTTT. Encoded protein: CASSPLPSGGADTQYF.

V is TRBV12-3 or TRBV12-4 and J is TRBJ2-7; D unresolved. Trimming stripped 0 bases from V and 6 bases from J, with 9 bases between. The CDR3 is 13 amino acids. The CDR3 loop reads CASSLALRSEQYF. The CDR3 nucleotides read TGTGCCAGCAGTTTAGCGTTACGGAGCGAGCAGTACTTC.

The chain is built from TRBV7-2 and TRBJ1-5; maybe TRBD1 (5 bases). The CDR3 has 15 amino acids. CDR1 SGHTA and CDR2 FQGNSA come from the germline V gene. Trimming removed 5 bases at V and 4 bases at J, with 15 bases between. CDR3 protein: CASSPLSGGNQPQHF. The CDR3 coding sequence is TGTGCCAGCAGCCCGCTCTCGGGGGGAAATCAGCCCCAGCATTTT.

J is TRBJ1-2 and V is TRBV7-9; maybe TRBD1 (6 bases). Germline CDR1 reads SEHNR; CDR2 reads FQNEAQ (reference sequence). This CDR3 has 14 amino acids. Trimming pared 1 base from V and 5 bases from J, leaving 11 bases between. The CDR3 protein is CASSLGQASYGYTF. In DNA form, the CDR3 reads TGTGCCAGCAGCTTAGGACAGGCTTCATATGGCTACACCTTC.

V is TRBV4-2 and J is TRBJ2-3; 10 nucleotides line up with TRBD2. Germline CDR1 is LGHNA and CDR2 is YNFKEQ. The CDR3 spans 15 residues. Trimming cost V 1 base and J 4 bases; bases outside gene matches: 2. CDR3 nucleotide sequence: TGTGCCAGCAGCCAAGCCCTAGCGGGGGCAGATACGCAGTATTTT. It encodes CASSQALAGADTQYF.

The chain carries TRBV9 and TRBJ2-4; 12 nucleotides match TRBD2. The CDR3 runs 16 residues. V shed 4 bases and J 4 bases; nucleotides not matched to a gene: 6. Germline CDR1 is SGDLS and CDR2 is YYNGEE. The CDR3 loop reads CASSSSSGGEKNIQYF. CDR3 in DNA: TGTGCCAGCAGCTCATCTAGCGGGGGGGAGAAAAACATTCAGTACTTC.

CDR3 region: CASQGQGGQPQHF. CDR3 nucleotides: TGTGCCAGCCAAGGACAGGGAGGTCAGCCCCAGCATTTT. The chain employs TRBV25-1 and TRBJ1-5; TRBD1 matches 8 bases. CDR1 and CDR2 from the germline V gene are MGHDK and SYGVNS. The CDR3 sequence is 13 residues long. V shed 8 bases, J shed 6 bases, and the junction held 6 bases outside the gene matches.

CDR3 loop: CASRRDGSTDTQYF. CDR3 nucleotides: TGTGCCAGCAGGCGGGATGGGAGCACAGATACGCAGTATTTT. This chain links TRBV6-5 with TRBJ2-3; D perhaps matches TRBD2 (6 bases). Germline CDR1 reads MNHEY; CDR2 reads SVGAGI. The CDR3 consists of 14 residues. Trimming removed 6 bases from V and 0 bases from J, with 10 bases in between.

This clone has just a few counts. The chain uses TRBV7-9 and TRBJ1-5; 8 bases are a match to TRBD1. CDR1 and CDR2 (germline): SEHNR, FQNEAQ (reference sequence). The CDR3 length is 17 residues. V lost 6 bases and J lost 3; bases outside the gene matches: 13. CDR3 DNA sequence: TGTGCCAGCAGTCGAGTTACTGGACAGGGCTACAATCAGCCCCAGCATTTT. Translation: CASSRVTGQGYNQPQHF. The full variable domain, its missing parts supplied by reference TRBV7-9 and TRBJ1-5, is DTGVSQNPRHKITKRGQNVTFRCDPISEHNRLYWYRQTLGQGPEFLTYFQNEAQLEKSRLLSDRFSAERPKGSFSTLEIQRTEQGDSAMYLCASSRVTGQGYNQPQHFGDGTRLSIL.

This chain uses TRBV29-1 with TRBJ1-5, with D perhaps matching TRBD1 (6 bases). The CDR3 totals 13 residues. Trimming left V 4 bases short and J 5 bases short, with 12 bases between. The germline V gene encodes CDR1 SQVTM and CDR2 ANQGSEA. The CDR3 DNA is TGCAGCGTTGGGAAGGACAGAGATCAGCCCCAGCATTTT. Protein: CSVGKDRDQPQHF.

This clone occurred once. The chain has TRBV19 and TRBJ2-1; 9 bases align to TRBD2. Unmatched junction bases numbered 3, after V lost 7 bases and J lost 5 bases. The CDR3 contains 13 residues. From germline, CDR1 is LNHDA and CDR2 SQIVND (reference sequence). This CDR3 reads CASIERGDNEQFF. The DNA for the CDR3 is TGTGCCAGTATAGAGCGGGGGGACAATGAGCAGTTCTTC.

This clone showed up just once. The chain has TRBV9 and TRBJ1-6, with D possibly TRBD1 on 5 matching bases. The ends were cut back, 0 bases at V and 10 bases at J, with 14 bases in the middle. Looked up from germline, CDR1 is SGDLS and CDR2 is YYNGEE. The CDR3 is 15 residues long. The CDR3 protein is CASSVEQAVFSPLHF. In DNA, the CDR3 is TGTGCCAGCAGCGTAGAACAGGCCGTATTCTCACCCCTCCACTTT.

The V call is TRBV30, the J call TRBJ2-7, with TRBD1 identical over 7 bases. The germline V gene encodes CDR1 GTSNPN and CDR2 SVGIG (reference sequence). This CDR3 region has 14 residues. The V segment lost 2 bases and the J segment 6 bases; nucleotides outside the gene matches: 10. The CDR3 sequence is CAWSLTTGRSEQYF. The CDR3 DNA reads as TGTGCCTGGAGTCTCACGACAGGGAGAAGCGAGCAGTACTTC.

V is TRBV5-1 and J is TRBJ1-1; D unresolved. Germline CDR1 is SGHRS and CDR2 is YFSETQ. The CDR3 has 16 residues. The V and J ends lost 0 bases and 0 bases respectively, with 12 bases between them. The CDR3 coding sequence is TGCGCCAGCAGCTTGGGCAAACAGATTATGAACACTGAAGCTTTCTTT. Its protein is CASSLGKQIMNTEAFF.

This chain links TRBV10-2 with TRBJ2-4, with 9 bases that match TRBD2. The germline V gene has CDR1 WSHSY and CDR2 SAAADI. This CDR3 contains 15 residues. Losses at the gene ends were 7 bases for V and 5 bases for J; bases not matched to a gene: 9. The DNA for the CDR3 is TGCGCCAGCACCGAAGACGGGACTAGCCAAAACATTCAGTACTTC. Translating gives CASTEDGTSQNIQYF.

Ten or more counts support this clone. This chain joins TRBV25-1 and TRBJ2-3; D may be TRBD1 (5 bases). CDR1 and CDR2 from the germline V gene are MGHDK and SYGVNS. The CDR3 is 13 residues long. Deletions cut 6 bases from V and 5 bases from J, with 12 bases between. The CDR3 is CASRGVGKDTQYF. Here the CDR3 DNA reads TGTGCCAGCAGAGGGGTGGGTAAAGATACGCAGTATTTT.

The chain has TRBV6-6 and TRBJ1-2, with no clear D. This CDR3 region has 12 residues. Germline CDR1 reads MNHNY; CDR2 reads SVGAGI (reference sequence). The V end was cut by 5 bases, the J end by 8 bases, with 12 bases between. The CDR3: CASSLVQAGYTF. The CDR3 region has the DNA TGTGCCAGCAGTCTTGTCCAGGCAGGCTACACCTTC.

The V gene is TRBV5-1, the J gene TRBJ2-7; D is perhaps TRBD2 (6 bases). Per the germline V gene, CDR1 is SGHRS and CDR2 is YFSETQ. With 3 bases removed from V and 2 bases from J, the gap between germline ends came to 6 bases. The CDR3 runs 12 residues. The CDR3 loop reads CASSSGAYEQYF. CDR3 coding DNA: TGCGCCAGCAGCTCGGGGGCCTACGAGCAGTACTTC.

This clone was seen just once. This chain links TRBV18 with TRBJ1-1, with 9 bases that match TRBD1. Trimming took 4 bases from V and 4 from J; bases not matched to a gene: 4. This CDR3 is 14 amino acids long. The germline V gene has CDR1 KGHSH and CDR2 LQKENI. CDR3 region: CASSQGQGGTEAFF. CDR3 DNA: TGTGCCAGCTCACAGGGACAGGGAGGCACTGAAGCTTTCTTT.

The chain carries TRBV7-2 and TRBJ2-7; D perhaps matches TRBD2 (6 bases). The CDR3 spans 14 residues. The V end lost 2 bases, the J end lost 3 bases, and 11 bases lay between the germline ends. Germline lookup yields CDR1 SGHTA and CDR2 FQGNSA. The CDR3 sequence is CASSLNNGGYEQYF. CDR3 nucleotide sequence: TGTGCCAGCAGCTTAAATAACGGGGGCTACGAGCAGTACTTC.